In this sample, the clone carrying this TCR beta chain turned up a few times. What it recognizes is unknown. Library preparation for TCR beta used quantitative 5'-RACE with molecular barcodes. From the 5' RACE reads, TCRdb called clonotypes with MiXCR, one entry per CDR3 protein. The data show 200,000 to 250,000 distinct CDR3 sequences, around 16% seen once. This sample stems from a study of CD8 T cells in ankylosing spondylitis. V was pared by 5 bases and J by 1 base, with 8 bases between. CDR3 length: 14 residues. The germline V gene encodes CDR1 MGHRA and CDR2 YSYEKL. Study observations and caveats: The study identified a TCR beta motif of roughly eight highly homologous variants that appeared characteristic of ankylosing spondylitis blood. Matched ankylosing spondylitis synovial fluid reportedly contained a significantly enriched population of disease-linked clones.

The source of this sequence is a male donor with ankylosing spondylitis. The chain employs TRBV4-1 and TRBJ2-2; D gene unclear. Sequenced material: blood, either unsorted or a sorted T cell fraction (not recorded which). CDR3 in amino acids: CASSTGKNTGELFF. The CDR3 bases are TGCGCCAGCAGCACGGGCAAGAACACCGGGGAGCTGTTTTTT.